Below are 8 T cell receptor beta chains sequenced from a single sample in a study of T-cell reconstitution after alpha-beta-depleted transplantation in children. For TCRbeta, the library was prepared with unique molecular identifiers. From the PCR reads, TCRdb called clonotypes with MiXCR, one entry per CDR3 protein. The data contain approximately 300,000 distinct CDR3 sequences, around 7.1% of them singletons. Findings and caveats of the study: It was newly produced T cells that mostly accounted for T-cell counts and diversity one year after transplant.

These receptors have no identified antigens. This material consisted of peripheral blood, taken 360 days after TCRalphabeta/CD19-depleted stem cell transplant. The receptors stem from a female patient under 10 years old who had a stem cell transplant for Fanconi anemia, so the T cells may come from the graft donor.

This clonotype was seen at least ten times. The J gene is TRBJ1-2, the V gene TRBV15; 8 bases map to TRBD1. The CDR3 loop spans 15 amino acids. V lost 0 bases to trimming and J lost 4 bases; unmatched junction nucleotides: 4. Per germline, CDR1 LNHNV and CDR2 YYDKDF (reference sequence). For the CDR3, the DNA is TGTGCCACCAGCAGAGACAGGGGGCGAATCTATGGCTACACCTTC. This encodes CATSRDRGRIYGYTF.

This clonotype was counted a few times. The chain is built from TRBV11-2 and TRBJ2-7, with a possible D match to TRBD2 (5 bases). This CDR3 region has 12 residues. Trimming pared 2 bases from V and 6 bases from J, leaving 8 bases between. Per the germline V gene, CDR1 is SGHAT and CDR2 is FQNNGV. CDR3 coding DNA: TGTGCCAGCAGCTTACTAGCATTCGAGCAGTACTTC. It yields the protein CASSLLAFEQYF.

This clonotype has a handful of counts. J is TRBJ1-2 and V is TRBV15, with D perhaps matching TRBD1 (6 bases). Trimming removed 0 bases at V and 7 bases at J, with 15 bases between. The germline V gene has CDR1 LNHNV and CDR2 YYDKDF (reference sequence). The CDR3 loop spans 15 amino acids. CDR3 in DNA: TGTGCCACCAGCAGAGATCTCTCGGGGGGCGGTGGCTACACCTTC. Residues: CATSRDLSGGGGYTF.

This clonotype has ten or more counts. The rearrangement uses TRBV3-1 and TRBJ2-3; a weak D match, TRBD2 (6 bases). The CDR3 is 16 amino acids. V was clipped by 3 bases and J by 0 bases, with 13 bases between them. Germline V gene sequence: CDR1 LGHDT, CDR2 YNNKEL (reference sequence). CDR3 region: CASSQEIAASTDTQYF. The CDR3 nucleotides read TGTGCCAGCAGCCAGGAGATAGCGGCTAGCACAGATACGCAGTATTTT.

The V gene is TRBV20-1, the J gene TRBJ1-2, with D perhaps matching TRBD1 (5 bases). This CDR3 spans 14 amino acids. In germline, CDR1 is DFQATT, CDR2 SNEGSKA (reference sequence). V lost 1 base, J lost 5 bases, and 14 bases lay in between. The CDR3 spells CSARVDTRGYGYTF. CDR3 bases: TGCAGTGCTAGAGTGGACACTCGGGGATATGGCTACACCTTC.

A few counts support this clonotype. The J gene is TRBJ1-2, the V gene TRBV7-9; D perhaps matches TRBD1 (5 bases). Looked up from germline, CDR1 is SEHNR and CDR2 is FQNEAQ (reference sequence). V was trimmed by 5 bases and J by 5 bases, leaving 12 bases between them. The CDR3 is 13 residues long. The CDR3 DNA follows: TGTGCCAGCAGCCACGGGACTCGGTATGGCTACACCTTC. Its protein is CASSHGTRYGYTF.

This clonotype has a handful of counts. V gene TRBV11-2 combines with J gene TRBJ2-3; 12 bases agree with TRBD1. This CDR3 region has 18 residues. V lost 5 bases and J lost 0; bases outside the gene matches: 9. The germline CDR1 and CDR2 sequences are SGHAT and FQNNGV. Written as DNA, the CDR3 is TGTGCCAGCAGCCCCCTGGGACAGGGGGCCACTAGCACAGATACGCAGTATTTT. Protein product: CASSPLGQGATSTDTQYF. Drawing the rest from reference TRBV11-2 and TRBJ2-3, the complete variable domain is EAGVAQSPRYKIIEKRQSVAFWCNPISGHATLYWYQQILGQGPKLLIQFQNNGVVDDSQLPKDRFSAERLKGVDSTLKIQPAKLEDSAVYLCASSPLGQGATSTDTQYFGPGTRLTVL.

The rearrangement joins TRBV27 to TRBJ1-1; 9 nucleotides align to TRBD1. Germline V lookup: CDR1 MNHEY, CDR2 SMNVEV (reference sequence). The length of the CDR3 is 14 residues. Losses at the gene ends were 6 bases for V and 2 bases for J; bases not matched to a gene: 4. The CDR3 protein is CASRTTGGNTEAFF. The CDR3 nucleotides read TGTGCCAGCAGAACGACAGGGGGAAACACTGAAGCTTTCTTT.